This T cell receptor beta chain was documented in a study of beta chain features in type 1 diabetes. Whole-study context: Age, gender, cell numbers and subset yield matched between patients and controls.

Regarding the study as a whole: Whether HLA type affects TCRB rearrangement stayed undetermined in the present work. Sequencing from cDNA could over-represent high-TCR-expressing cells. Within each of all four CD4+ subsets, Type 1 diabetes patients had TCRB CDR3s that were moderately but significantly shorter. When VDJ junctions were examined, type 1 diabetes patients showed fewer insertions and more deletions.

CDR3 size: 13 residues. Between the trimmed V and J ends, which lost 0 bases and 5 bases, there was a span of 9 bases. The germline CDR1 and CDR2 sequences are SGDLS and YYNGEE. Every bit of the isolated RNA underwent reverse transcription, so sequencing read expressed TCRB transcripts. Data came from immunoSEQ multiplex PCR; TCRdb stores just in-frame clones and leaves some out. The repertoire has hundreds of thousands of clones, over 9.5% of them found once; the top ten carry 0.0085% to 0.012%. About this clone: Its specificity is not known.

This sequence was found in a woman under 30 with type 1 diabetes. The sample comprised naive CD4+ T cells from blood. The chain employs TRBV9 and TRBJ2-7; no definite D call. The CDR3: CASSVESFNEQYF. Here the CDR3 DNA reads TGTGCCAGCAGCGTAGAGAGTTTCAACGAGCAGTACTTC.